What follows describes a single T cell receptor beta chain. The sample is drawn from a study of control samples from healthy donors and cancer patients. Profiling relied on immunoSEQ multiplex PCR, and the TCRdb table lists in-frame clones only, not all of them. The profile shows 150,000 to 200,000 clones, almost 90% of them singletons. The V gene lost 3 bases and the J gene lost 0 bases, with 8 bases spanning the gap. Per the germline V gene, CDR1 is DFQATT and CDR2 is SNEGSKA (reference sequence). There are 13 residues in the CDR3. J is TRBJ1-1 and V is TRBV20-1; D is unclear. The sequence was collected from a woman aged 50 to 60 in good health. Material: blood. CDR3 sequence (DNA): TGCAGTGCTAGTTACACAATGAACACTGAAGCTTTCTTT. Residues: CSASYTMNTEAFF.